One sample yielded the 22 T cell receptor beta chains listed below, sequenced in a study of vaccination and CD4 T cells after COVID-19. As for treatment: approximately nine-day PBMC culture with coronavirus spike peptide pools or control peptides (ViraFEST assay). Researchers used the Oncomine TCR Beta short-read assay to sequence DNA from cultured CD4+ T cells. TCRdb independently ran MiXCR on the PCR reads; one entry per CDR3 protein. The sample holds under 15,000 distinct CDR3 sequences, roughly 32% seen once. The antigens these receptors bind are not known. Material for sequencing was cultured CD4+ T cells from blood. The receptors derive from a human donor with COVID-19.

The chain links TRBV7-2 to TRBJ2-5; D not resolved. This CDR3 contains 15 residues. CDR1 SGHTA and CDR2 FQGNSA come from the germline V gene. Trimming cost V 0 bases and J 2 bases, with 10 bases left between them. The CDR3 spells CASSLARSEQETQYF. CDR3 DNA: TGTGCCAGCAGCTTAGCGAGGTCAGAACAAGAGACCCAGTACTTC.

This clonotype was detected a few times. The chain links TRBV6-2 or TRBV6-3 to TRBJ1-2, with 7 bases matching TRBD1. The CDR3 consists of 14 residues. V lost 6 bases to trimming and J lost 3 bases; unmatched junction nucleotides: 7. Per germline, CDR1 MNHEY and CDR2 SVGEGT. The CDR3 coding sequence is TGTGCCAGCAGCGAGACAGGGAATGACTATGGCTACACCTTC. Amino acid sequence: CASSETGNDYGYTF.

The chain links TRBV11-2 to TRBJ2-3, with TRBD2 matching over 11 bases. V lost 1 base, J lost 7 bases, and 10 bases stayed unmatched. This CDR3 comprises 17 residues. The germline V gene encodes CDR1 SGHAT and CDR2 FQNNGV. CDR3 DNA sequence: TGTGCCAGCAGCTTAGGCAGACTAGCGGGGTTGGCAAATACGCAGTATTTT. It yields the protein CASSLGRLAGLANTQYF.

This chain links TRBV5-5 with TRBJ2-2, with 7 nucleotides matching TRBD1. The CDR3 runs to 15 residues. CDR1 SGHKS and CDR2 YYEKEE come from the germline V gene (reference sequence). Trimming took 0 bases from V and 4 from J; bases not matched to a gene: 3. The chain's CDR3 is CASSLGPGGTGELFF. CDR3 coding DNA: TGTGCCAGCAGCTTGGGCCCAGGGGGCACCGGGGAGCTGTTTTTT.

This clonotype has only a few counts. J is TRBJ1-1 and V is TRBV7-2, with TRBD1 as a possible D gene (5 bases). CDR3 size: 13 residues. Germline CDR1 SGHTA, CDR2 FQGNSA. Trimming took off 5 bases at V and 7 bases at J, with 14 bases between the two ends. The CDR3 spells CASSARVSGEAFF. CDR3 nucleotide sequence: TGTGCCAGCAGCGCCAGGGTGAGTGGTGAAGCTTTCTTT.

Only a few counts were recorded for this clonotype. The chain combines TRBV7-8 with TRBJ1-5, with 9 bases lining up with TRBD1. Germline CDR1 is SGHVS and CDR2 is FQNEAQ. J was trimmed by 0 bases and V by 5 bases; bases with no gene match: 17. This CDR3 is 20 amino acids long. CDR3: CASSPQAGQGRAYSNQPQHF. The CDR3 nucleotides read TGTGCCAGCAGCCCCCAAGCCGGACAGGGGAGGGCTTATAGCAATCAGCCCCAGCATTTT.

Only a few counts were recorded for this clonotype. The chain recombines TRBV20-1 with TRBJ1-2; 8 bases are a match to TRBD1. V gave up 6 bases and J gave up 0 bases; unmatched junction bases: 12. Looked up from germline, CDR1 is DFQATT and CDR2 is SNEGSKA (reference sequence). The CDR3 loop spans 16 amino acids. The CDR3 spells CSADRPGTGSNYGYTF. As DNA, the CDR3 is TGCAGTGCCGACCGCCCGGGGACAGGATCTAACTATGGCTACACCTTC.

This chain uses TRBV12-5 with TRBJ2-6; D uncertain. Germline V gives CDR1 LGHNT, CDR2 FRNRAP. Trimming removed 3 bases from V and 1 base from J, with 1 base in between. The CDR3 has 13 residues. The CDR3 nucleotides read TGTGCTAGTGGTTTTTCTGGGGCCAACGTCCTGACTTTC. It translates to CASGFSGANVLTF. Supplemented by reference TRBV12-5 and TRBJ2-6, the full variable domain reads DARVTQTPRHKVTEMGQEVTMRCQPILGHNTVFWYRQTMMQGLELLAYFRNRAPLDDSGMPKDRFSAEMPDATLATLKIQPSEPRDSAVYFCASGFSGANVLTFGAGSRLTVL.

The CDR3 region has the DNA TGTGCCACCAGTGATTCGGCCTTGGTAAGGCTGTCTTGGCCCCTCCACTTT. This sequence encodes CATSDSALVRLSWPLHF. The chain joins TRBV24-1 to TRBJ1-6; no clear D gene. The CDR3 is made up of 17 amino acids. Germline CDR1 reads KGHDR; CDR2 reads SFDVKD. Trimming removed 2 bases from V and 13 bases from J, with 23 bases in between.

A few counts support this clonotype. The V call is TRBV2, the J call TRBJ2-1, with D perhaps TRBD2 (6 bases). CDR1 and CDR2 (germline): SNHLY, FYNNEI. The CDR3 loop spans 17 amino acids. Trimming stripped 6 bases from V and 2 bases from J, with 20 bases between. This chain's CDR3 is CASRERERALTYNEQFF. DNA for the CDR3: TGTGCCAGCAGGGAAAGAGAGCGGGCGCTCACCTACAATGAGCAGTTCTTC. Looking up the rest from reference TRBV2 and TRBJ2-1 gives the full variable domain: EPEVTQTPSHQVTQMGQEVILRCVPISNHLYFYWYRQILGQKVEFLVSFYNNEISEKSEIFDDQFSVERPDGSNFTLKIRSTKLEDSAMYFCASRERERALTYNEQFFGPGTRLTVL.

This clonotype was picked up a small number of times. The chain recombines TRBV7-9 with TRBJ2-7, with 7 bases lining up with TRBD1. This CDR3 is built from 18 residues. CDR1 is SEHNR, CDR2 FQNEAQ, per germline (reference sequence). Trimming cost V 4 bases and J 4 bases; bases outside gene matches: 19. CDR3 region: CASSSNPTGEPYSYEQYF. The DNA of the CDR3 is TGTGCCAGCAGCTCAAACCCTACAGGGGAACCTTACTCTTACGAGCAGTACTTC.

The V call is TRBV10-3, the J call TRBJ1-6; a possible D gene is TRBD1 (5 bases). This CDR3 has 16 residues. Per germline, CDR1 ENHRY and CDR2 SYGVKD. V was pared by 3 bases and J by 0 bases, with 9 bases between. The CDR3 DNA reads TGTGCCATCAGTGACGGGGGGGTCTCCTATAATTCACCCCTCCACTTT. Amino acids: CAISDGGVSYNSPLHF.

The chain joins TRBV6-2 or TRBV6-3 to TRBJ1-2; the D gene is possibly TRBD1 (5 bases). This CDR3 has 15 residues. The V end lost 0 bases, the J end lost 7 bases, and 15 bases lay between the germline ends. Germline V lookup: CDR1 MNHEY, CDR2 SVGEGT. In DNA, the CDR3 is TGTGCCAGCAGTTACTCCGGGGCTTCAAATCGTGGCTACACCTTC. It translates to CASSYSGASNRGYTF.

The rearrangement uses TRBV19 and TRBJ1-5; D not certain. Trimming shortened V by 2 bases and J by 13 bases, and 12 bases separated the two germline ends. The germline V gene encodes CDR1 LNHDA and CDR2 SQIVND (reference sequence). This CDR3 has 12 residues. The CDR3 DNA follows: TGTGCCAGTAGTATAAATGGTTGGCCGCAGCATTTT. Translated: CASSINGWPQHF.

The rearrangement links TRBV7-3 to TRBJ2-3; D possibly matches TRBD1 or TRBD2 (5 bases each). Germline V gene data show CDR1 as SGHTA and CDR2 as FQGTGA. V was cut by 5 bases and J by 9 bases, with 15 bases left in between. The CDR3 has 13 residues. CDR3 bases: TGTGCCAGCAGCCCCCTGATAGGGGAGACGCAGTATTTT. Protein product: CASSPLIGETQYF.

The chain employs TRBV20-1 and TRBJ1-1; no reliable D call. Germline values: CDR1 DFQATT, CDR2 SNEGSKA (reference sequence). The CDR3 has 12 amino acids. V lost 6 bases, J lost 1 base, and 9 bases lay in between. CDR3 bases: TGCAGTGCGAGACGGACGAACACTGAAGCTTTCTTT. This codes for CSARRTNTEAFF.

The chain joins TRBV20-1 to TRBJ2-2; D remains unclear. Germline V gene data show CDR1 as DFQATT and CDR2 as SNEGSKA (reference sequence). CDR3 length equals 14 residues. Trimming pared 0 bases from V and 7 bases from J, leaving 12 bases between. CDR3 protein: CSARDLEKGGELFF. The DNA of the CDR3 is TGCAGTGCTAGAGATCTGGAAAAAGGCGGGGAGCTGTTTTTT.

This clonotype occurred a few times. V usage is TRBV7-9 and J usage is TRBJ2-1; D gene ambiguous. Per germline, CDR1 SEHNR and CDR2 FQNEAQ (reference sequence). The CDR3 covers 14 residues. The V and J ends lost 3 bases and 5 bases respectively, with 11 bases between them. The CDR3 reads CASSLVEIHNEQFF. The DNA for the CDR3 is TGTGCCAGCAGCTTGGTAGAAATTCACAATGAGCAGTTCTTC.

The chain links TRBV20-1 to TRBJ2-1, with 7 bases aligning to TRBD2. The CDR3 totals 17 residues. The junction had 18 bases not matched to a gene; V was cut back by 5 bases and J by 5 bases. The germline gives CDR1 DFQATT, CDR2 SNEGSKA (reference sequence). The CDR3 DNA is TGCAGTGCTGGGGGGAGGGCGAGACAAAGACTCAACAATGAGCAGTTCTTC. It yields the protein CSAGGRARQRLNNEQFF.

The CDR3 loop reads CASSFAGGGIENIQYF. Written as DNA, the CDR3 is TGCGCCAGCAGCTTTGCGGGGGGGGGAATAGAAAACATTCAGTACTTC. The chain has TRBV5-1 and TRBJ2-4; TRBD2 aligns across 9 bases. V was pared by 2 bases and J by 5 bases, with 8 bases of the junction left unmatched. Germline CDR1 reads SGHRS; CDR2 reads YFSETQ. The CDR3 consists of 16 residues.

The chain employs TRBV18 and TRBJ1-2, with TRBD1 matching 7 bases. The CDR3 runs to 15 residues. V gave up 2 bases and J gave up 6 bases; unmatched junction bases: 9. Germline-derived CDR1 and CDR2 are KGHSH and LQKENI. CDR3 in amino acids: CASSPDSGGLNGYTF. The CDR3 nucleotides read TGTGCCAGCTCACCAGACTCAGGGGGACTCAATGGCTACACCTTC.

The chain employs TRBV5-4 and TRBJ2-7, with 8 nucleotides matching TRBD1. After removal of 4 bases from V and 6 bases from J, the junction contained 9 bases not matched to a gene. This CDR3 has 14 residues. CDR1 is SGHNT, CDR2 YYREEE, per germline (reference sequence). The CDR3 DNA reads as TGTGCCAGCAGCCTTACAGGGGGAAGTATCGAGCAGTACTTC. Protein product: CASSLTGGSIEQYF.